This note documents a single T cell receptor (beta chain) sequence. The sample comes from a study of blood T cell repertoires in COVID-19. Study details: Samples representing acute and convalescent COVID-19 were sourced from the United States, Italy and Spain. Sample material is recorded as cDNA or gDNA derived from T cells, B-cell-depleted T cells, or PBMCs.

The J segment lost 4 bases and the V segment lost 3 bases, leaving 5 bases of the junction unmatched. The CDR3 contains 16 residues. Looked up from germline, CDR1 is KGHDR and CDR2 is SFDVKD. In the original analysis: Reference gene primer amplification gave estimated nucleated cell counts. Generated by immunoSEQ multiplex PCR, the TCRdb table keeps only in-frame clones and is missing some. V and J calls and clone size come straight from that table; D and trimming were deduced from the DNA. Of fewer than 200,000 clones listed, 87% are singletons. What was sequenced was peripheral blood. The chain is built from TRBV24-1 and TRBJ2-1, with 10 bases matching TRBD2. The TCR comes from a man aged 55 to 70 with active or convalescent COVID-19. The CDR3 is CATSDGTSGIYNEQFF. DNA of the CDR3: TGTGCCACCAGTGATGGTACTAGCGGGATTTACAATGAGCAGTTCTTC.